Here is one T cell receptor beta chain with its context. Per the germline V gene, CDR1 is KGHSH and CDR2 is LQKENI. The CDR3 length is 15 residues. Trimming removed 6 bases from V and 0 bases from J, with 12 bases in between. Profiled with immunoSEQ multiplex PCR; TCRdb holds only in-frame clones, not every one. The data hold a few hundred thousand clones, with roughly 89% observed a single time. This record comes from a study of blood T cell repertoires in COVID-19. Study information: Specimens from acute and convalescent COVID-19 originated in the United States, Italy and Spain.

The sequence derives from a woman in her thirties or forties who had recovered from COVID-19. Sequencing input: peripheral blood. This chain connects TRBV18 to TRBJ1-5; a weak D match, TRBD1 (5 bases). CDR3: CASSLGGGSNQPQHF. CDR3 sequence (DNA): TGTGCCAGCTCTCTGGGGGGGGGTAGCAATCAGCCCCAGCATTTT.